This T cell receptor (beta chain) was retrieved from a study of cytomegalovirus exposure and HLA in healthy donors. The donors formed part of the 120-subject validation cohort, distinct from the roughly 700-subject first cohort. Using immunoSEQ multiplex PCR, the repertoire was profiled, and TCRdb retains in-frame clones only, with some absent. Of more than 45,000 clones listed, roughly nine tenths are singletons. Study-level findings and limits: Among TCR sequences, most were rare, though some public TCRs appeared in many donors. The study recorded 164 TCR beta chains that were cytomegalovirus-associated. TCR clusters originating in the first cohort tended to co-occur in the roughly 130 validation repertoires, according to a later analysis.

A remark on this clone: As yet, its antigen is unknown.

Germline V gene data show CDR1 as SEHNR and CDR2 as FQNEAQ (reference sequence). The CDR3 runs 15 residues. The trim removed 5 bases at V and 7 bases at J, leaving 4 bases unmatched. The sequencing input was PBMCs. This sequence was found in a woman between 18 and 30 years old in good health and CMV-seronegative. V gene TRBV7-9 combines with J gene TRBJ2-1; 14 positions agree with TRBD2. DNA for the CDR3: TGTGCCAGCAGCGCGGGACTAGCGGGAGAAAATGAGCAGTTCTTC. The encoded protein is CASSAGLAGENEQFF.